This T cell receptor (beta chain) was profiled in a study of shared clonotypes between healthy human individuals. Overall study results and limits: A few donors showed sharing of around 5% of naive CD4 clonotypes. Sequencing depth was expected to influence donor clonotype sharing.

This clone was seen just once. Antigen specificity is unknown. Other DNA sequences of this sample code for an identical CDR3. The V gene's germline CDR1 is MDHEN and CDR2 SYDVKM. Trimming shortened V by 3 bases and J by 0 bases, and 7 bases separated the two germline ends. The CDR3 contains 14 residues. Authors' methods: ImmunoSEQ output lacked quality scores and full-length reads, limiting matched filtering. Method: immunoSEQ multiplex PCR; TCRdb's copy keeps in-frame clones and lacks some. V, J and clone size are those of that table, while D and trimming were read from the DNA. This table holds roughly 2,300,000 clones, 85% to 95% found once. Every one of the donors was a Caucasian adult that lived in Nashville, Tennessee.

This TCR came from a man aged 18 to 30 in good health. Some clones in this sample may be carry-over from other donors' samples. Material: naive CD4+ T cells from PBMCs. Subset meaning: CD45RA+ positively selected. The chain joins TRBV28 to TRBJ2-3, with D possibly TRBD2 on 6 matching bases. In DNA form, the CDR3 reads TGTGCCAGCAGTTTCGGGGGAAGCACAGATACGCAGTATTTT. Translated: CASSFGGSTDTQYF. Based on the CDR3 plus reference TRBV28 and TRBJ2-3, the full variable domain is DVKVTQSSRYLVKRTGEKVFLECVQDMDHENMFWYRQDPGLGLRLIYFSYDVKMKEKGDIPEGYSVSREKKERFSLILESASTNQTSMYLCASSFGGSTDTQYFGPGTRLTVL.